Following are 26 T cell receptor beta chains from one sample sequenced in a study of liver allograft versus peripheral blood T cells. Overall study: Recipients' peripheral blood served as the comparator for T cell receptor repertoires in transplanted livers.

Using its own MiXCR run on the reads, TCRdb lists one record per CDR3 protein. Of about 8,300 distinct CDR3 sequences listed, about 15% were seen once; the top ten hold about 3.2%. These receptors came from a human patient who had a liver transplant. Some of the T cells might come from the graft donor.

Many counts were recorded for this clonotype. CDR3: CASTPGGGQPQHF. CDR3 DNA sequence: TGTGCCAGCACCCCGGGAGGGGGTCAGCCCCAGCATTTT. This chain links TRBV6-2 or TRBV6-3 with TRBJ1-5; the D gene is possibly TRBD1 (6 bases). Looked up from germline, CDR1 is MNHEY and CDR2 is SVGEGT. The CDR3 runs 13 residues. Between the trimmed V and J ends, which lost 7 bases and 6 bases, there was a span of 13 bases.

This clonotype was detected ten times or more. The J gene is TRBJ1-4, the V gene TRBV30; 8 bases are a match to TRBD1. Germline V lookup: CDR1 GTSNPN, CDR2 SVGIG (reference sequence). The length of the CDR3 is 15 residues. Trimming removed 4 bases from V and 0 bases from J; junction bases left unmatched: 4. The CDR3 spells CAWNLQGATNEKLFF. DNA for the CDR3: TGTGCCTGGAACTTACAGGGGGCAACTAATGAAAAACTGTTTTTT.

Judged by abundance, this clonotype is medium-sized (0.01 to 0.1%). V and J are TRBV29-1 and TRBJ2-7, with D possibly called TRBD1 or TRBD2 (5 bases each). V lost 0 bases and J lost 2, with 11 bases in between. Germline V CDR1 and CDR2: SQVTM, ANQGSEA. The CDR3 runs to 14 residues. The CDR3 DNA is TGCAGCGTTGAAGATCCGTGGGGGACCTACGAGCAGTACTTC. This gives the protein CSVEDPWGTYEQYF.

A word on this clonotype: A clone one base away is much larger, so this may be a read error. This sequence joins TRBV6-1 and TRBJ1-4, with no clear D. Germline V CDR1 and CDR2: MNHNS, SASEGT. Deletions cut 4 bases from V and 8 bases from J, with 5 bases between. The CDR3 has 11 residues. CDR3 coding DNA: TGTGCCAGCAGTGCAGAAGAAAAACTGTTTTTT. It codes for CASSAEEKLFF.

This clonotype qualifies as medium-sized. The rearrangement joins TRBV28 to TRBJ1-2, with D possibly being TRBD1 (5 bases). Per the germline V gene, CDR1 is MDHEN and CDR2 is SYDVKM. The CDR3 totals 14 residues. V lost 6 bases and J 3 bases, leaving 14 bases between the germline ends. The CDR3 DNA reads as TGTGCCAGCAGGCATCAGGGAGGCTACTATGGCTACACCTTC. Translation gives CASRHQGGYYGYTF.

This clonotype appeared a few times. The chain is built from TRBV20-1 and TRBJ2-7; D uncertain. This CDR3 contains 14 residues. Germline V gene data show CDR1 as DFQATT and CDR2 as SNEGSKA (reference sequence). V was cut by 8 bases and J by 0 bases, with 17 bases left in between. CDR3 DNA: TGCAGTCCTACGACGGCAGGCTTCTCCTACGAGCAGTACTTC. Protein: CSPTTAGFSYEQYF.

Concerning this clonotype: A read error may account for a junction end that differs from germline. CDR3 sequence reads: CAGSSLGQYITDTQYF. The CDR3 region has the DNA TGTGCCGGCAGCTCTTTGGGACAGTACATAACAGATACGCAGTATTTT. The genes are TRBV7-9 and TRBJ2-3; 7 bases align to TRBD1. Germline CDR1 is SEHNR and CDR2 is FQNEAQ (reference sequence). The CDR3 is made up of 16 amino acids.

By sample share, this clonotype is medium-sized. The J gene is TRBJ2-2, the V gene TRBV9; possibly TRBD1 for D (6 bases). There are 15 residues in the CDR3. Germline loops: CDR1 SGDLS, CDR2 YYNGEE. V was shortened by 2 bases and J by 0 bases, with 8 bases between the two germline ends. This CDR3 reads CASSVQGTNTGELFF. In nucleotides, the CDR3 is TGTGCCAGCAGCGTGCAGGGGACGAACACCGGGGAGCTGTTTTTT.

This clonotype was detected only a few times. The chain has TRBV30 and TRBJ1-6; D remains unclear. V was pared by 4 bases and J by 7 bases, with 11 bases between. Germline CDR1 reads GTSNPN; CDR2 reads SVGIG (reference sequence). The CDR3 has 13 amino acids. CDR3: CAWKTSFNSPLHF. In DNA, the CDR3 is TGTGCCTGGAAAACCAGCTTCAATTCACCCCTCCACTTT.

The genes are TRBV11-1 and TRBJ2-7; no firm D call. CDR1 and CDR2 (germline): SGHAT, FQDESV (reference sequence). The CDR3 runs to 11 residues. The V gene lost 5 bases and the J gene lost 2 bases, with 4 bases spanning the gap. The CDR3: CASSAAYEQYF. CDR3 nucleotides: TGTGCCAGCAGCGCAGCCTACGAGCAGTACTTC.

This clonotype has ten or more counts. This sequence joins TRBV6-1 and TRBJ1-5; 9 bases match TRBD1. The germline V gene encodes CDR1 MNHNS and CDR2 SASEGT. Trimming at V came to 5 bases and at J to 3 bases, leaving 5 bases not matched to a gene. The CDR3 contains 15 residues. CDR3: CASSQTGGFNQPQHF. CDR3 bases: TGTGCCAGCAGTCAGACAGGGGGATTCAATCAGCCCCAGCATTTT.

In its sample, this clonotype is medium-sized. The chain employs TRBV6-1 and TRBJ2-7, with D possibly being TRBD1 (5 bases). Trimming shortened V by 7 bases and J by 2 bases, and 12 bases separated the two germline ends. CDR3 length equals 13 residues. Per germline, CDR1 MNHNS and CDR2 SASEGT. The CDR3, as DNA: TGTGCCAGCAACTCACAGGAGACCTACGAGCAGTACTTC. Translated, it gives CASNSQETYEQYF.

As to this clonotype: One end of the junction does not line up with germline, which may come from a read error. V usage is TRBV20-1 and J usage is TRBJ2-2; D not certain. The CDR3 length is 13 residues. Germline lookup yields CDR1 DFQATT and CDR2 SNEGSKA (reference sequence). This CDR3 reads CSASSENSGELFF. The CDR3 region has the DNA TGCAGTGCTAGTTCCGAGAACTCCGGGGAGCTGTTTTTT.

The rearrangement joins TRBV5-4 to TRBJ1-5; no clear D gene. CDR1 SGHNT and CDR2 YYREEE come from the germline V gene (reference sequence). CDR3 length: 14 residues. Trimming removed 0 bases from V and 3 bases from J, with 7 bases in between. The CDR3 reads CASSLDPINQPQHF. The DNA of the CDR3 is TGTGCCAGCAGCTTGGACCCAATCAATCAGCCCCAGCATTTT.

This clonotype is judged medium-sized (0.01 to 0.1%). CDR3 in DNA: TGTGCCAGCAGTATTATAGCGGGAGGGCGGGCCAATGAGCAGTTCTTC. Its translation: CASSIIAGGRANEQFF. This rearrangement joins TRBV28 to TRBJ2-1, with 11 bases identical to TRBD2. The CDR3 length is 16 residues. CDR1 is MDHEN, CDR2 SYDVKM, per germline. Losses at the gene ends were 5 bases for V and 6 bases for J; bases not matched to a gene: 9.

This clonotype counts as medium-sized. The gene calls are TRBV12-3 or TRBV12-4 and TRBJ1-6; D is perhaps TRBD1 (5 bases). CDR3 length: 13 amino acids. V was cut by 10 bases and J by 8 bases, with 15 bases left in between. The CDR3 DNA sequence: TGTGCCACAAGGTGGGGGGGAGATTCACCCCTCCACTTT. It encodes CATRWGGDSPLHF.

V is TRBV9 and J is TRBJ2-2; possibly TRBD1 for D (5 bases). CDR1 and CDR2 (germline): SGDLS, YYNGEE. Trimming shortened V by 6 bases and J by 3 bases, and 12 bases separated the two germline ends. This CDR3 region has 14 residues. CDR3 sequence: CASTPLGDTGELFF. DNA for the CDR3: TGTGCCAGCACCCCCTTAGGGGACACCGGGGAGCTGTTTTTT.

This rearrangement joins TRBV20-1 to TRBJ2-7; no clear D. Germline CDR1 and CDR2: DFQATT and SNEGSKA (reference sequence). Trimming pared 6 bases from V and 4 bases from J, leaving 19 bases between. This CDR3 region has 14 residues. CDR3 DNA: TGCAGTGCGTTACTTAAAGGCGCCGGATACGAGCAGTACTTC. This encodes CSALLKGAGYEQYF.

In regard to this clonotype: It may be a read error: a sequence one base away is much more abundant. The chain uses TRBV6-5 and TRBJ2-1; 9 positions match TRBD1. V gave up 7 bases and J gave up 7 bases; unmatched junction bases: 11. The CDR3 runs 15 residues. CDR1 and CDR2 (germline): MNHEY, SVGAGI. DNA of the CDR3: TGTGCCAGCACCCTGTATGGACAGGGGAAAAATGAGCAGTTCTTC. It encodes CASTLYGQGKNEQFF.

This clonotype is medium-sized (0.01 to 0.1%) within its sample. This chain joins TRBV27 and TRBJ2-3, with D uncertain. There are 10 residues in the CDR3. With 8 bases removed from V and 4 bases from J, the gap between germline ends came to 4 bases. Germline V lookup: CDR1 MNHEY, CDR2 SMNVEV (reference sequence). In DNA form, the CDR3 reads TGTGCCAGCGGACCAGATACGCAGTATTTT. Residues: CASGPDTQYF.

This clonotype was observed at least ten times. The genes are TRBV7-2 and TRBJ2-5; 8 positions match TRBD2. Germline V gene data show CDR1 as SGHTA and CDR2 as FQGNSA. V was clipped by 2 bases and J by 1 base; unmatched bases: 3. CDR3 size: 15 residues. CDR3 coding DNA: TGTGCCAGCAGCTTACAGCGGGGGCCCCAAGAGACCCAGTACTTC. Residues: CASSLQRGPQETQYF.

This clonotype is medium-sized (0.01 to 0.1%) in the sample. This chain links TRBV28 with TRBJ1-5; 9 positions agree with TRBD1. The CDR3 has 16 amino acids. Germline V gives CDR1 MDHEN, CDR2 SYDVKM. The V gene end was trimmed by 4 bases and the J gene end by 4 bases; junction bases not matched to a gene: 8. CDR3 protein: CASSSGTGRPNQPQHF. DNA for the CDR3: TGTGCCAGCAGTTCTGGGACAGGGAGGCCGAATCAGCCCCAGCATTTT.

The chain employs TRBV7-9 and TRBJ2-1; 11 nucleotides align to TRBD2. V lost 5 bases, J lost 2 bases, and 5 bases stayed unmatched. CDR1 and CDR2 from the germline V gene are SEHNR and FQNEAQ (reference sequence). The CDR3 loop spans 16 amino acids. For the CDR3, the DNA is TGTGCCAGCAGCCTACTAGCGGGAGTTGCCTACAATGAGCAGTTCTTC. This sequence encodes CASSLLAGVAYNEQFF.

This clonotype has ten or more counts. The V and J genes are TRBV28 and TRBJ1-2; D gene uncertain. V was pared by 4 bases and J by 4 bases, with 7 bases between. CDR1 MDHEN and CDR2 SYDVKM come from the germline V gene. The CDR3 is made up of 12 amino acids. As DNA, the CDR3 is TGTGCCAGCAGTTCGGGGAGCTATGGCTACACCTTC. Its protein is CASSSGSYGYTF.

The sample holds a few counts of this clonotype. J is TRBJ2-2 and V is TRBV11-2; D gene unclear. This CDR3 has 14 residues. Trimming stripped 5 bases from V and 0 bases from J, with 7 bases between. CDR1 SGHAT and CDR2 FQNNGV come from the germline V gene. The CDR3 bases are TGTGCCAGCAGCCTCGCATCGAACACCGGGGAGCTGTTTTTT. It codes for CASSLASNTGELFF.

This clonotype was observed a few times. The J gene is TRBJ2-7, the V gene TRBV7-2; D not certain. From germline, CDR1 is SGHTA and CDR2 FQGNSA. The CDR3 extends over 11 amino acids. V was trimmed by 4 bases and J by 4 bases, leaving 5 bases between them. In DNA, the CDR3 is TGTGCCAGCAGCTCGGAATACGAGCAGTACTTC. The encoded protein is CASSSEYEQYF.